The source of this T cell receptor beta chain is a study of T cells in Graves' hyperthyroidism and ophthalmopathy (dated by TCRdb to between 2018 and 2021). About the full investigation: TCR V-J signatures able to tell the groups apart were searched for in a discovery cohort of some 97 patients, of whom over 40 had Graves' ophthalmopathy and 55 to 60 had stable Graves' hyperthyroidism. Whether ophthalmopathy could be predicted prospectively was tested in an independent validation cohort made up of under 20 hyperthyroidism patients plus 17 patients who later progressed to ophthalmopathy. The 90 or so discovery patients were randomly split 7:3 into training and test sets. In addition, the study compared T-cell repertoires in thyroid tissue and in blood from six Graves' hyperthyroidism patients. Once sampling was done, hyperthyroidism patients were given methimazole at a starting dose of 30 mg daily, whereas ophthalmopathy patients were given high-dose intravenous methylprednisolone. The paper describes TCR Vbeta CDR3 sequencing of 140 or so peripheral blood samples, made up of 43 ophthalmopathy patients, 70 to 75 hyperthyroidism patients and 17 progressor patients.

What the authors observed across the whole study: In validation, progression to ophthalmopathy was predicted by the model with around 70% sensitivity and approximately 78% specificity, a median of about 6 months before onset. In cross-validation, a model built on a 13 V-J signature told ophthalmopathy apart from stable hyperthyroidism with 87.88% sensitivity and about 81% specificity, and in testing the same model reached 80%/75%. Blood samples also contained most of the expanded thyroid clonotypes (frequency above 0.001), which suggests that blood repertoires may reflect thyroid immune responses. No statistical method was used to fix the sample size in advance, and group allocation was not hidden from the investigators.

Amplification of TCR beta CDR3 regions was carried out from RNA transcripts. The first round of RT-PCR for the TCR CDR3 was performed with the HTBI primer set and the Qiagen OneStep RT-PCR kit. Libraries were constructed in a second round of multiplex PCR, after which size selection and purification were performed. Libraries were sequenced paired-end with 100 bp reads on an Illumina HiSeq2000. The study's own analysis went as follows. SOAPnuke was used to process the raw data, with reads discarded if the reads contained adapters or uncalled bases, had a mean Phred below 15, or lacked an exact constant-primer or identifier match. COPE v1.2.5 was used to merge high-quality paired reads, and clonotypes were defined as unique nucleotide sequences. MiTCR v1.1 was used to align the clonotypes against IMGT TRBV, TRBD and TRBJ reference segments. The analysis included only V-J combinations with a frequency above 0.0001, which together covered 99% to 99.2% of the repertoires. A TCS score was defined as the ratio of F50 (clonal expansion) to E x V (chaos), with BLOSUM62-based TCRdist applied between CDR3 peptides within each V-J. Welch's t-statistics and random forest reduced roughly 530 V-J features to under 15, which were used in a naive Bayes classifier (R e1071). The similarity between thyroid and blood repertoires was quantified using the Morisita-Horn index. TCRdb trimmed the raw reads at Q25, called clones with MiXCR and kept productive beta chains. CDR3 protein duplicates are merged, each entry listing the most common genes and DNA. For this entry, the V and J calls and clone size follow TCRdb and not the study's own pipeline. The sample contains 550,000 to 600,000 distinct CDR3 sequences, 46% of them found a single time. 19% of the sample lies in the top ten.

Patients with uncontrolled infections, other autoimmune diseases, pregnancy or lactation were excluded. Clinical symptoms, serum thyroxine and TRAb, thyroid ultrasound, and orbital computed tomography formed the basis for the diagnoses. Total RNA was extracted with Trizol reagent, and quality was checked on an Agilent 2100 Bioanalyzer. This clonotype came up many times. Its antigen remains undetermined. Base qualities are not provided; no much larger clone lies one nucleotide away. The junction shows trimming of 7 bases on V and 3 bases on J, and the gene matches do not reach 5 bases of it. The germline V gene encodes CDR1 SNHLY and CDR2 FYNNEI. The CDR3 numbers 14 residues from cysteine through phenylalanine. Kept here is only the CDR3 DNA, which spans 42 bases and is read in frame from base 1.

Sequenced input: peripheral blood or thyroid tissue (not recorded which). This TCR was recovered from an adult woman with Graves' disease, either hyperthyroidism or ophthalmopathy (not recorded which). This chain joins TRBV2 to TRBJ1-5, with 8 bases in between that match TRBD1. The CDR3 region: CASTRTGPNQPQHF. In nucleotide form, the sequence is TGTGCCAGCACCAGGACAGGGCCCAATCAGCCCCAGCATTTT.